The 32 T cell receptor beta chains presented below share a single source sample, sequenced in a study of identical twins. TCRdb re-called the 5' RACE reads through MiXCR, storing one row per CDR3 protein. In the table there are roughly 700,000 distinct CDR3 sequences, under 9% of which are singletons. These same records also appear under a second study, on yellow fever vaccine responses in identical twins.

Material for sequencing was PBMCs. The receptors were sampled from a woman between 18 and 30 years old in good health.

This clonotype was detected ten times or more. CDR3 amino acids: CAISRSTGLRGGYEQYF. The CDR3 nucleotides read TGTGCCATCAGTAGATCGACGGGCTTAAGGGGGGGATACGAGCAGTACTTC. The V and J genes are TRBV10-3 and TRBJ2-7, with a weak D call TRBD2 (7 bases). The V end was cut by 5 bases, the J end by 4 bases, with 24 bases between. The CDR3 length is 17 residues. Germline V gene lookup returns CDR1 ENHRY and CDR2 SYGVKD.

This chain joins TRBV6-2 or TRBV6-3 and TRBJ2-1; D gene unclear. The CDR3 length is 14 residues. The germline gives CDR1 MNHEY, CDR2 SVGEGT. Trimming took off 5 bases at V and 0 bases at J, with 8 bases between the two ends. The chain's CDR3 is CASSRSTSYNEQFF. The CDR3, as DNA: TGTGCCAGCAGTCGGTCGACCTCCTACAATGAGCAGTTCTTC.

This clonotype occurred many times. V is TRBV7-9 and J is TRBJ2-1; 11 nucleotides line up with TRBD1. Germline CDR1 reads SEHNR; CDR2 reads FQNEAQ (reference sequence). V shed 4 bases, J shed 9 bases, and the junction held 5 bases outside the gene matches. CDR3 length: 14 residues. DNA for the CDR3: TGTGCCAGCAGCTACCGGGACAGGGGGACTGAGCAGTTCTTC. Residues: CASSYRDRGTEQFF.

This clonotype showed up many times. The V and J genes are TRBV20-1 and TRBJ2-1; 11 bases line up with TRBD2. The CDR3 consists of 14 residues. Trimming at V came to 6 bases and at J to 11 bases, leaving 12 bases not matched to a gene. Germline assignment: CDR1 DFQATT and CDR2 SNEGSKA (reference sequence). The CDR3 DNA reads TGCAGTGCCCTAGCGGGAGGTCTCCAATACAAGCAGTTCTTC. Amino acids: CSALAGGLQYKQFF.

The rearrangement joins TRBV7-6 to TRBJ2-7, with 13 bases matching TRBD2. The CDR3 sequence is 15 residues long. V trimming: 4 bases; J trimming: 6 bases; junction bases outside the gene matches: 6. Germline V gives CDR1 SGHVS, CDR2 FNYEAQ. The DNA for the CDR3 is TGTGCCAGCAGCTCCTGGACTAGCGGGGGAGCCGAGCAGTACTTC. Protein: CASSSWTSGGAEQYF.

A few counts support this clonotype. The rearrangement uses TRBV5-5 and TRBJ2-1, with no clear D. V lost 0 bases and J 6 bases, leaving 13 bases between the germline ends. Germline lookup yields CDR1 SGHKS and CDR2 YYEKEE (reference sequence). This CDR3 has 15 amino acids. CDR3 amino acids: CASSLATSRVNEQFF. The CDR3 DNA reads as TGTGCCAGCAGCTTGGCCACGTCCCGCGTCAATGAGCAGTTCTTC.

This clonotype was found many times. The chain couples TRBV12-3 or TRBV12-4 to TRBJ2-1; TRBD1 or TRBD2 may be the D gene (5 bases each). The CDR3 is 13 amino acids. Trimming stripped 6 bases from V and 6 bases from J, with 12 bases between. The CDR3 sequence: CASSRGPGNEQFF. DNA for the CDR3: TGTGCCAGCAGCCGGGGCCCCGGCAATGAGCAGTTCTTC.

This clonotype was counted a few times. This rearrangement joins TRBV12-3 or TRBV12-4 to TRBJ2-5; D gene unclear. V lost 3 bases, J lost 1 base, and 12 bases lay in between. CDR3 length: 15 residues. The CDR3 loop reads CASSFGGSAQETQYF. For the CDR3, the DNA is TGTGCCAGCAGTTTCGGCGGCTCAGCCCAAGAGACCCAGTACTTC.

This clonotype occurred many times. DNA of the CDR3: TGTGCCAGCTCACCCTTACAGTTGGCGGTCCAGAACACCGGGGAGCTGTTTTTT. Translating it yields CASSPLQLAVQNTGELFF. This rearrangement joins TRBV18 to TRBJ2-2; D gene ambiguous. The CDR3 extends over 18 amino acids. The V end lost 3 bases, the J end lost 1 base, and 18 bases lay between the germline ends. CDR1 is KGHSH and CDR2 is LQKENI in the germline V gene.

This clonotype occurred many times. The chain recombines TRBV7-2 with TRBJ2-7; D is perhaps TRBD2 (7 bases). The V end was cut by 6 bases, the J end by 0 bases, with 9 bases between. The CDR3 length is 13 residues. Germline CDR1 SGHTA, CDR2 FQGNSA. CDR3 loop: CASRRGASYEQYF. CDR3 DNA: TGTGCCAGCAGACGGGGGGCCTCCTACGAGCAGTACTTC.

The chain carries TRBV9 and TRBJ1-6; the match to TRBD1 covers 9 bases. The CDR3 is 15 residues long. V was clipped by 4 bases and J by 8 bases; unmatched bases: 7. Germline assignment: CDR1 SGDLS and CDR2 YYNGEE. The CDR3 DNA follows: TGTGCCAGCAGCACTGGGGACAGGGTGGATTCACCCCTCCACTTT. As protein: CASSTGDRVDSPLHF.

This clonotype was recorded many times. CDR3 sequence (DNA): TGTGCCAGCAGTTATCCAGGAAATGAGCAGTTCTTC. Translation gives CASSYPGNEQFF. This chain uses TRBV6-5 with TRBJ2-1; D gene ambiguous. This CDR3 has 12 amino acids. With 3 bases removed from V and 7 bases from J, the gap between germline ends came to 7 bases. CDR1 and CDR2 (germline): MNHEY, SVGAGI.

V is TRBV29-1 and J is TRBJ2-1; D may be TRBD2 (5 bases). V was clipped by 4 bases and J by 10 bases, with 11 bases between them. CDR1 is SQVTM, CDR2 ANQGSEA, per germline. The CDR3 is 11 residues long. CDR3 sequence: CSVALVGEQFF. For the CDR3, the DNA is TGCAGCGTTGCACTAGTTGGAGAGCAGTTCTTC.

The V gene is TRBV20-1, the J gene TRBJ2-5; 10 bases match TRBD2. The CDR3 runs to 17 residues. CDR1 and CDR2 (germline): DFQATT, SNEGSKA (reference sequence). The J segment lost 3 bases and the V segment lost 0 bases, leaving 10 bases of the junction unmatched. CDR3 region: CSARDFQREGPKETQYF. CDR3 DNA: TGCAGTGCTAGAGATTTTCAGCGGGAGGGACCTAAAGAGACCCAGTACTTC.

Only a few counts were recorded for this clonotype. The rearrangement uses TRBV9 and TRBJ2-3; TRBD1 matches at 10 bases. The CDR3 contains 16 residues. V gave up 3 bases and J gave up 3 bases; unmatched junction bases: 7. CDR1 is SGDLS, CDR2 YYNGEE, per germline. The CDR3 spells CASSARTGGSTDTQYF. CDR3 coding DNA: TGTGCCAGCAGCGCACGGACAGGGGGTTCGACAGATACGCAGTATTTT.

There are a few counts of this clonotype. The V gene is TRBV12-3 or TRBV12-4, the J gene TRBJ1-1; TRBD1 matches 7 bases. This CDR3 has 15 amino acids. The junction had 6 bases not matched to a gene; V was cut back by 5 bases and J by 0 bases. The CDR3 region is CASSGGTGVNTEAFF. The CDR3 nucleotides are TGTGCCAGCAGTGGGGGTACAGGGGTGAACACTGAAGCTTTCTTT.

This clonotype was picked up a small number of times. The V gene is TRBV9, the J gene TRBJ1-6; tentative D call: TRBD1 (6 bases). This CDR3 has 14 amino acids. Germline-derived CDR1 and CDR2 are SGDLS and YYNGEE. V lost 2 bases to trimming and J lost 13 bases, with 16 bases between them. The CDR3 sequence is CASSVYRAEGPLHF. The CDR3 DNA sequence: TGTGCCAGCAGCGTCTACAGGGCGGAAGGTCCCCTCCACTTT.

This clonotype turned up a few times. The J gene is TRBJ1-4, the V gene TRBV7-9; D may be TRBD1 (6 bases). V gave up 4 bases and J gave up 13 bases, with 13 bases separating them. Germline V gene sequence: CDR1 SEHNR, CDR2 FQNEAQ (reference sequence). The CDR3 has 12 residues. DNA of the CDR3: TGTGCCAGCAGCTCGACAGGTTTCTTACTGTTTTTT. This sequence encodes CASSSTGFLLFF.

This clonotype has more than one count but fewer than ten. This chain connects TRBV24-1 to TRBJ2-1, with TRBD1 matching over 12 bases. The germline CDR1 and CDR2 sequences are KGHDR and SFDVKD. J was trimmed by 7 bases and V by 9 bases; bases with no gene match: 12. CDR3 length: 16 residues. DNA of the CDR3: TGTGCCACCCAAACAGGGACAGGGGGCAGCTGGAATGAGCAGTTCTTC. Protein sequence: CATQTGTGGSWNEQFF.

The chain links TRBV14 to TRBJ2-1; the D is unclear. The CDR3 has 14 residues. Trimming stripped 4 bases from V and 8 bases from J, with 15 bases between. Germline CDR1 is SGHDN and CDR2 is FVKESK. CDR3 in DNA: TGTGCCAGCAGCCGTGACGCAGACTCTTATGAGCAGTTCTTC. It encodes CASSRDADSYEQFF.

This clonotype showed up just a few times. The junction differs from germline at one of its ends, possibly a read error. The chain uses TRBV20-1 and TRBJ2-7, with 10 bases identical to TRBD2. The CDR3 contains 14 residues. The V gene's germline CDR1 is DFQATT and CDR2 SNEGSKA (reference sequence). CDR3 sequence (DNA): TGCAGTGCGAGAGGACTAGCGGAGCCCTACGAGCAGTACTTC. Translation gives CSARGLAEPYEQYF.

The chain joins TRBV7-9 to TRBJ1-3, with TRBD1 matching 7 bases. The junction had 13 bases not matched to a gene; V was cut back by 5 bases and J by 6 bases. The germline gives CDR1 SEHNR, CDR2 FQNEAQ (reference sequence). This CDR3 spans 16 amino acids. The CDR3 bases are TGTGCCAGCAGCCACCTAACAGGGGAGGCTCCAAACACCATATATTTT. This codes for CASSHLTGEAPNTIYF.

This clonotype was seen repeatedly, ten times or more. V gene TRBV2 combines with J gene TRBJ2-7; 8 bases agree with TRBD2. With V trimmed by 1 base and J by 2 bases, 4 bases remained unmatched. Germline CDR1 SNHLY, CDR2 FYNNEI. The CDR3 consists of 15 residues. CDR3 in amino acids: CASSEDSGVTYEQYF. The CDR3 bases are TGTGCCAGCAGTGAAGATAGCGGGGTTACCTACGAGCAGTACTTC.

CDR3 bases: TGTGCCAGCAGTCTCAACTCGAGGGGAGGGCCCGGGGAGCTGTTTTTT. The encoded protein is CASSLNSRGGPGELFF. This chain connects TRBV7-3 to TRBJ2-2; TRBD2 agrees at 7 bases. V shed 6 bases, J shed 6 bases, and the junction held 13 bases outside the gene matches. CDR1 is SGHTA, CDR2 FQGTGA, per germline. This CDR3 is 16 amino acids long.

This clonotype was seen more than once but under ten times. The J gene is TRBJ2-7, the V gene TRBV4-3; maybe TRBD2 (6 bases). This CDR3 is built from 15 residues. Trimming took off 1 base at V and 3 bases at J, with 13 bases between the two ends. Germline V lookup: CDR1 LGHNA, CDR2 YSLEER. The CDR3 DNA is TGCGCCAGCAGCCAAGGAGTAGGAGGGTACTACGAGCAGTACTTC. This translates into CASSQGVGGYYEQYF.

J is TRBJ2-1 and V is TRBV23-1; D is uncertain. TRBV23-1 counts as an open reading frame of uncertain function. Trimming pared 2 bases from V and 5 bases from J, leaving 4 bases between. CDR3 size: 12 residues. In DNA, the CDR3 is TGCGCCAGCAGTCAACTAAACAATGAGCAGTTCTTC. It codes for CASSQLNNEQFF.

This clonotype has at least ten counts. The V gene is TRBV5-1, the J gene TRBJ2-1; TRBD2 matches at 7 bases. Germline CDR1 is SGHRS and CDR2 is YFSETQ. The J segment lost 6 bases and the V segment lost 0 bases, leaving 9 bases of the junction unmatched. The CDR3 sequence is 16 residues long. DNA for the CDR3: TGCGCCAGCAGCTTGGGGGGAGGGAATCCCTCCAATGAGCAGTTCTTC. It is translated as CASSLGGGNPSNEQFF.

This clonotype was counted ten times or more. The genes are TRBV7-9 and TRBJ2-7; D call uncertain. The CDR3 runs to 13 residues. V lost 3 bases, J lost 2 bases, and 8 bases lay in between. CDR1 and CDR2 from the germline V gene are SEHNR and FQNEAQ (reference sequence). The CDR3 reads CASSLEIAYEQYF. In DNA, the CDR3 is TGTGCCAGCAGCTTGGAGATAGCCTACGAGCAGTACTTC.

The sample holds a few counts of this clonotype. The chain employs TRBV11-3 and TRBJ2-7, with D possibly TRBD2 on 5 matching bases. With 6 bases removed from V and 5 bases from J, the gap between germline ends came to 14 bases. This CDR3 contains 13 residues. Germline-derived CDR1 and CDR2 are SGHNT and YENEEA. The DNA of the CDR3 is TGTGCCAGCAGTAGAGGGAACATGGACGAGCAGTACTTC. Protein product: CASSRGNMDEQYF.

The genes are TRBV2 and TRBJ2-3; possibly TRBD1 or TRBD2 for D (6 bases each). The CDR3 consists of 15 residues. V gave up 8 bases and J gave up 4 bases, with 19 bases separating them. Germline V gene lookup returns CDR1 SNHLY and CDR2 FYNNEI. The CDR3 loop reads CASGGGSGGPDTQYF. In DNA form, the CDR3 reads TGTGCCAGCGGAGGGGGTAGCGGTGGTCCAGATACGCAGTATTTT.

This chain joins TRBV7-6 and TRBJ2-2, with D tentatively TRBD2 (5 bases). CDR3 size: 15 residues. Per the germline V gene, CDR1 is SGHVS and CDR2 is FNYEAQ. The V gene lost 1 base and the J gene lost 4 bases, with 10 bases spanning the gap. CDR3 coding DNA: TGTGCCAGCAGCTTAGGGTCGGGGAGCACCGGGGAGCTGTTTTTT. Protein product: CASSLGSGSTGELFF. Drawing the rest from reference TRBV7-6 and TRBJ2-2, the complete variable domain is GAGVSQSPRYKVTKRGQDVALRCDPISGHVSLYWYRQALGQGPEFLTYFNYEAQQDKSGLPNDRFSAERPEGSISTLTIQRTEQRDSAMYRCASSLGSGSTGELFFGEGSRLTVL.

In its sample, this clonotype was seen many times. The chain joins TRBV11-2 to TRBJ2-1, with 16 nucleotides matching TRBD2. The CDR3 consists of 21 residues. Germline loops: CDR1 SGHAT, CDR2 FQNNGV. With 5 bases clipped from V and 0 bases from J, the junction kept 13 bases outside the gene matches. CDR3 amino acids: CASSRGTSGRAPGDSYNEQFF. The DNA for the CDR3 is TGTGCCAGCAGCCGCGGGACTAGCGGGAGGGCCCCGGGGGACTCCTACAATGAGCAGTTCTTC.